This TCR beta chain was profiled in a study of blood T cells in healthy people across ages. Study-wide results and caveats: The long-lived group displayed more naive CD4+ cells, plus higher diversity, than the aged donors did.

On this clonotype itself: Antigen: not known.

A J-beta primer mix and a sample-barcoded 5' primer were used in a second PCR of roughly 7 to 12 cycles. A template-switch adaptor with 12 random nucleotides tagged each cDNA molecule. TCRdb passed the 5' RACE reads through MiXCR, listing each CDR3 protein once. The data show approximately 700,000 distinct CDR3 sequences, roughly 32% seen once. The J segment lost 6 bases and the V segment lost 0 bases, leaving 18 bases of the junction unmatched. Germline assignment: CDR1 SGDLS and CDR2 YYNGEE. This CDR3 contains 20 residues. This clonotype originated in a woman of 80 years or more in good health. The genes are TRBV9 and TRBJ2-3, with 11 bases lining up with TRBD1. Sequenced material: blood. CDR3 in DNA: TGTGCCAGCAGCGTAGGAGGGGGGGACAGGGGGTTCTCCGGTGGGGATACGCAGTATTTT. This translates into CASSVGGGDRGFSGGDTQYF. Looking up the rest from reference TRBV9 and TRBJ2-3 gives the full variable domain: DSGVTQTPKHLITATGQRVTLRCSPRSGDLSVYWYQQSLDQGLQFLIQYYNGEERAKGNILERFSAQQFPDLHSELNLSSLELGDSALYFCASSVGGGDRGFSGGDTQYFGPGTRLTVL.